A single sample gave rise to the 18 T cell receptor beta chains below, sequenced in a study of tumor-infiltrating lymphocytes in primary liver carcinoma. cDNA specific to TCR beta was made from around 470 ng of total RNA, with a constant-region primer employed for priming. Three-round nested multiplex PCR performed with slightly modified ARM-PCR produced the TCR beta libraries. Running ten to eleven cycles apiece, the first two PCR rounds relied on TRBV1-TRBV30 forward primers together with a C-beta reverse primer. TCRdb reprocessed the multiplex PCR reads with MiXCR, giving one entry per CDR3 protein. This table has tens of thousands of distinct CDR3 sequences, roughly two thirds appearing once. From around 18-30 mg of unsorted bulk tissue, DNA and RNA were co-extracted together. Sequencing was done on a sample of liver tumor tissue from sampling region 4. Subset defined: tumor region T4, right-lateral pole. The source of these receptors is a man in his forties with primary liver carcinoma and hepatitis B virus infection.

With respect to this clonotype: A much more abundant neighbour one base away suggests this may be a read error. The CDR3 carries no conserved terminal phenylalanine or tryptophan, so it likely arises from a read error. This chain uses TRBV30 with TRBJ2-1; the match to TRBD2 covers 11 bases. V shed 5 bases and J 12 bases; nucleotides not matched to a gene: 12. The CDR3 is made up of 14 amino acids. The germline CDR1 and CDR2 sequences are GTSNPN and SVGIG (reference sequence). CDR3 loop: CAWSGTSGIMRQFI. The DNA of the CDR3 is TGTGCCTGGTCCGGGACTAGCGGTATAATGAGGCAGTTCATC.

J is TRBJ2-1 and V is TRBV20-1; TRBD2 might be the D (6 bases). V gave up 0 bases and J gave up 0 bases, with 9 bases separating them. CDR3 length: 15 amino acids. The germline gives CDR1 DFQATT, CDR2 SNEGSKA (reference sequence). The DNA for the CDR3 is TGCAGTGCTAGAGATCTAGCGAGCTCCTACAATGAGCAGTTCTTC. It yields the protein CSARDLASSYNEQFF.

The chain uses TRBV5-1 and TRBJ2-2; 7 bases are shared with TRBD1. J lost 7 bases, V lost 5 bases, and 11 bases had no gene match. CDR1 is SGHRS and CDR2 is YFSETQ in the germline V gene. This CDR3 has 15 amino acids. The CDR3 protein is CASRTQGYGSGELFF. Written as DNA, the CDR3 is TGCGCCAGCAGGACACAGGGGTACGGTAGCGGGGAGCTGTTTTTT.

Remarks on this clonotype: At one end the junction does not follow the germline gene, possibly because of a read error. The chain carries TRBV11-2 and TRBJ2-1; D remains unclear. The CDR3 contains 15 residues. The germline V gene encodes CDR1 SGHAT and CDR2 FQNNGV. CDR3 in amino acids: CATGQDQPSYNEQSF. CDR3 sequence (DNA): TGTGCTACCGGGCAAGACCAACCATCCTACAATGAGCAGTCCTTC.

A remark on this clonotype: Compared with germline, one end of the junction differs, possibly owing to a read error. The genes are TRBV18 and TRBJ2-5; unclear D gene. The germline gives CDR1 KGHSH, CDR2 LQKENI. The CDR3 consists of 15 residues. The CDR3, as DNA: TGTGCCAGCGGTCCAAGAGCTGGCGGTCAAGAGACCCTGTACTTC. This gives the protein CASGPRAGGQETLYF.

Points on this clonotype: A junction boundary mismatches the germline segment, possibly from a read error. The CDR3 sequence: CASSPRDTEELFF. For the CDR3, the DNA is TGTGCCAGTAGTCCCCGGGACACCGAGGAGCTGTTTTTT. The V gene is TRBV2, the J gene TRBJ2-2; possible D gene TRBD1, 6 bases. Per the germline V gene, CDR1 is SNHLY and CDR2 is FYNNEI. The length of the CDR3 is 13 residues.

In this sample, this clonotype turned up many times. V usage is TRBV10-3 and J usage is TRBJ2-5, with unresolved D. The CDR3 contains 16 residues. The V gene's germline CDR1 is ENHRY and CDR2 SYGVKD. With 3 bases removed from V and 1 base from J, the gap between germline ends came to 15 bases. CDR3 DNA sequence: TGTGCCATCAGTGACCGGGCTGGTCTCTCCCAAGAGACCCAGTACTTC. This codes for CAISDRAGLSQETQYF.

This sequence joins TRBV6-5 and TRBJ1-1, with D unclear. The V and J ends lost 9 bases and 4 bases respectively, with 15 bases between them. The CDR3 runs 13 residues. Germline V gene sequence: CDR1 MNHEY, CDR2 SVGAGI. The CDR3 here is CASYNRGATEAFF. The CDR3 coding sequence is TGTGCCAGTTACAATCGCGGTGCCACTGAAGCTTTCTTT.

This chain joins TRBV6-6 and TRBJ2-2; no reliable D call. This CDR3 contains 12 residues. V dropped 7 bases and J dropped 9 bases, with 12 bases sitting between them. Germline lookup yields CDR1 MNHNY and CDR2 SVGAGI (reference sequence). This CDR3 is CASTLSSRELFF. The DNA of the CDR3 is TGTGCCAGCACCCTATCCTCTCGGGAGCTGTTTTTT.

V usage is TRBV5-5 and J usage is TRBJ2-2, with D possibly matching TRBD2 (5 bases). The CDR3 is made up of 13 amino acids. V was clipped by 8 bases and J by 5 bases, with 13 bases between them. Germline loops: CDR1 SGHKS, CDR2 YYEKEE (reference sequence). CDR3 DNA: TGTGCCAGTAATATCGGACTTACCGGGGAGCTGTTTTTT. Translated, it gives CASNIGLTGELFF.

The CDR3: CANSLVHSNYEQYF. DNA of the CDR3: TGTGCCAACAGCCTTGTACATAGCAACTACGAGCAGTACTTC. The chain is built from TRBV12-3 or TRBV12-4 and TRBJ2-7; D gene unclear. V was clipped by 10 bases and J by 3 bases, with 19 bases between them. CDR3 length: 14 amino acids.

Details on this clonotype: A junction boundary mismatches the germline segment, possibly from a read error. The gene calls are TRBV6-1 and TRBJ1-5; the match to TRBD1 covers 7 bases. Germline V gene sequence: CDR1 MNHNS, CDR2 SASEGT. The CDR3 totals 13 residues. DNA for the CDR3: TGTGCCAACCTACAGGGGCGGTATCAGCCCAAGCATTTT. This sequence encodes CANLQGRYQPKHF.

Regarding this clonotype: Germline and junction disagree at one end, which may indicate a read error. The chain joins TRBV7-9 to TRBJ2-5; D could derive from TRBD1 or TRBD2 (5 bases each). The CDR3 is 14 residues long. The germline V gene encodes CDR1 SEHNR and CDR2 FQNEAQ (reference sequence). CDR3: CANSFGAVQETQYF. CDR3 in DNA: TGTGCCAACAGCTTCGGGGCTGTTCAGGAGACTCAGTACTTC.

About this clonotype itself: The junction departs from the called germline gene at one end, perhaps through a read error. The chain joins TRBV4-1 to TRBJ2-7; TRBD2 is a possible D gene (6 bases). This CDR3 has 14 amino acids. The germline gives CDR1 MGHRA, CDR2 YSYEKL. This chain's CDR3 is CTSSQGEAAYEQHF. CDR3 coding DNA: TGCACCAGCAGCCAAGGGGAGGCGGCCTACGAGCAGCACTTC.

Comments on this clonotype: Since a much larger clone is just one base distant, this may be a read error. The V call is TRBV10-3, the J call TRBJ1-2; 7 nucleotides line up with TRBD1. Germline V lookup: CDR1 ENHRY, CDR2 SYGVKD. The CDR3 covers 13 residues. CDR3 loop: CAIRSTGEGGYIF. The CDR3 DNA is TGTGCCATCAGGAGTACAGGGGAAGGCGGCTACATCTTC.

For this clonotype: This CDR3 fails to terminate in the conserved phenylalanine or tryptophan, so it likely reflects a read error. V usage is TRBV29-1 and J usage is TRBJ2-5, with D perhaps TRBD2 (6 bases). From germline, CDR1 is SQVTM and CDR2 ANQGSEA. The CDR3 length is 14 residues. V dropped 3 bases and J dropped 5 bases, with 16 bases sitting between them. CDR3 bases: TGCAGCGTTGATCGGGACTCCTGGGTGGAGACCCAGTACCAC. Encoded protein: CSVDRDSWVETQYH.

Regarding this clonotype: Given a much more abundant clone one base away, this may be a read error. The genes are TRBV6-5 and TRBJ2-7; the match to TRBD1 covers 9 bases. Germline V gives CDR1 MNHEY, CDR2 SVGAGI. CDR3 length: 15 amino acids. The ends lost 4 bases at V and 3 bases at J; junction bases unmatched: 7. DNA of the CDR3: TGTGCCAGCAGTTGGGTGGGGACAGGGCACTACGAGCAGTACTTC. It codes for CASSWVGTGHYEQYF.

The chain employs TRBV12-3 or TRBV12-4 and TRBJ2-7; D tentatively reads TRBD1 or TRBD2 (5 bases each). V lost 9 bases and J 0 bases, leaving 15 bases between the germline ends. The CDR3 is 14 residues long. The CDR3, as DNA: TGTGCCAGACCGTTAGGGACGACCTCCTACGAGCAGTACTTC. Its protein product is CARPLGTTSYEQYF.